This is a list of T cell receptor beta chains from one sample in a study of blood T cell repertoires in COVID-19. Assay used: immunoSEQ multiplex PCR; TCRdb lists only in-frame clones, some missing. The sample shows approximately 150,000 clones, around four fifths of them seen only once. The specimen sequenced was PBMCs or T cells enriched from blood (not recorded which). The receptors were sampled from a woman in her forties who had recovered from COVID-19. Both conserved end residues are part of each CDR3. The order of the fields is V gene, J gene, clone size, D gene, CDR3 protein, CDR3 DNA. The D gene is left open where the match is weak. Clone size, where shown, is once, few, many, or a class for clones that have expanded.

V: TRBV5-4
J: TRBJ1-4
size: -
D: -
CDR3: CASSLPGNEKLFF
DNA: TGTGCCAGCAGCTTGCCAGGGAATGAAAAACTGTTTTTT

V: TRBV5-8
J: TRBJ2-1
size: -
D: TRBD1
CDR3: CASSFGHRGRRDEQFF
DNA: TGTGCCAGCAGCTTTGGCCACAGGGGGCGCCGGGATGAGCAGTTCTTC

V: TRBV9
J: TRBJ1-1
size: few
D: -
CDR3: CASSPKPNTEAFF
DNA: TGTGCCAGCAGCCCCAAGCCGAACACTGAAGCTTTCTTT

V: TRBV7-9
J: TRBJ1-2
size: -
D: -
CDR3: CASSLWRVYHPLNYGYTF
DNA: TGTGCCAGCAGCTTATGGAGGGTATATCACCCTTTGAACTATGGCTACACCTTC

V: TRBV7-3
J: TRBJ2-2
size: once
D: TRBD2
CDR3: CASSPQREKNTGELFF
DNA: TGTGCCAGCAGCCCCCAGCGGGAGAAGAACACCGGGGAGCTGTTTTTT

V: TRBV2
J: TRBJ2-7
size: once
D: -
CDR3: CASSSLLAGAFSYEQYF
DNA: TGTGCCAGCAGCTCACTCCTTGCAGGGGCCTTCTCCTACGAGCAGTACTTC

V: TRBV30
J: TRBJ2-2
size: -
D: -
CDR3: CAWSVPGAGELFF
DNA: TGTGCCTGGAGTGTACCGGGGGCCGGGGAGCTGTTTTTT

V: TRBV5-1
J: TRBJ2-2
size: -
D: -
CDR3: CASSSTGRNTGELFF
DNA: TGCGCCAGCAGCTCCACGGGGAGGAACACCGGGGAGCTGTTTTTT

V: TRBV5-1
J: TRBJ1-3
size: -
D: -
CDR3: CASSLDRGSSGNTIYF
DNA: TGCGCCAGCAGCTTGGATAGGGGAAGCTCTGGAAACACCATATATTTT

V: TRBV15
J: TRBJ2-4
size: -
D: -
CDR3: CATRMDLPGNIQYF
DNA: TGTGCCACCAGGATGGATCTCCCGGGAAACATTCAGTACTTC

V: TRBV4-1
J: TRBJ2-7
size: -
D: TRBD2
CDR3: CASSQEKRGRIYEQYF
DNA: TGCGCCAGCAGCCAGGAAAAGCGGGGGCGAATCTACGAGCAGTACTTC

V: TRBV4-1
J: TRBJ1-2
size: -
D: TRBD1
CDR3: CASSQDWPGQADDGYTF
DNA: TGCGCCAGCAGCCAAGATTGGCCGGGACAGGCGGATGATGGCTACACCTTC

V: TRBV10-3
J: TRBJ2-1
size: -
D: -
CDR3: CAISEGVVGSGNEQFF
DNA: TGTGCCATCAGTGAAGGGGTAGTGGGGTCTGGTAATGAGCAGTTCTTC

V: TRBV10-1
J: TRBJ1-5
size: once
D: -
CDR3: CASMEPYSNQPQHF
DNA: TGCGCCAGCATGGAGCCTTATAGCAATCAGCCCCAGCATTTT

V: TRBV9
J: TRBJ2-2
size: -
D: -
CDR3: CASSFRQGTANTGELFF
DNA: TGTGCCAGCAGCTTTCGCCAGGGGACCGCGAACACCGGGGAGCTGTTTTTT

V: TRBV4-1
J: TRBJ2-7
size: -
D: -
CDR3: CASSQDSEYEQYF
DNA: TGCGCCAGCAGCCAAGATAGCGAATACGAGCAGTACTTC

V: TRBV6-4
J: TRBJ2-1
size: -
D: -
CDR3: CASSESSYNEQFF
DNA: TGTGCCAGCAGTGAGAGCTCCTACAATGAGCAGTTCTTC

V: TRBV27
J: TRBJ2-3
size: -
D: TRBD1
CDR3: CATSPPPTGVTDTQYF
DNA: TGTGCCACCTCACCCCCCCCGACAGGGGTCACAGATACGCAGTATTTT

V: TRBV15
J: TRBJ1-6
size: -
D: TRBD1
CDR3: CATSRAMAGGNSPLHF
DNA: TGTGCCACCAGCAGGGCGATGGCAGGGGGCAATTCACCCCTCCACTTT